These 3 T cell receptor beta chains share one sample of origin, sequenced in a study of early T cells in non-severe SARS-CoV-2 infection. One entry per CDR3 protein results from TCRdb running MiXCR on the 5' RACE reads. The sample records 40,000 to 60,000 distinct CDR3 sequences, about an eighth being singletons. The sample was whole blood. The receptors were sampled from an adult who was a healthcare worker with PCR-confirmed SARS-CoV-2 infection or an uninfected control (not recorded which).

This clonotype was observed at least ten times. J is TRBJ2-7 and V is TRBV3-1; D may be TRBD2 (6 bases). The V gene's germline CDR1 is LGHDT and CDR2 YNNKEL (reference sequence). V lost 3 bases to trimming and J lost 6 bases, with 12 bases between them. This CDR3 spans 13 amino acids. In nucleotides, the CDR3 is TGTGCCAGCAGCCAGGGAGGAGGGGTCGAGCAGTACTTC. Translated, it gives CASSQGGGVEQYF.

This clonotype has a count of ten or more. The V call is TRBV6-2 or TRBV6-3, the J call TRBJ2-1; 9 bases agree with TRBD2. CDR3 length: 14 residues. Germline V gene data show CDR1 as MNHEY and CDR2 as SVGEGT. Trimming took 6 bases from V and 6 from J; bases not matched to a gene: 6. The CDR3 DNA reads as TGTGCCAGCAGGCCCGGGACTAGCTTCAATGAGCAGTTCTTC. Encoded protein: CASRPGTSFNEQFF.

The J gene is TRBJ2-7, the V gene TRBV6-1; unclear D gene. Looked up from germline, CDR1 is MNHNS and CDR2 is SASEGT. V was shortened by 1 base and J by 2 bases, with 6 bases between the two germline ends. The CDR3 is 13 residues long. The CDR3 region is CASSEGHTYEQYF. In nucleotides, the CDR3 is TGTGCCAGCAGTGAAGGTCACACCTACGAGCAGTACTTC.